A single T cell receptor (beta chain) is shown here with its context. The data originate from a study of blood T cell repertoires in COVID-19. Study-level background: The samples span acute and convalescent COVID-19 from the United States, Italy and Spain. From T cells, B-cell-depleted T cells, or PBMCs came the material, which was cDNA or gDNA.

In the original workflow: Reference gene primer amplification in the assay estimated nucleated cell counts. Libraries were prepared by immunoSEQ multiplex PCR; TCRdb keeps only in-frame clonotypes and omits some of them. The V and J calls and the clone size are those of that table, but D and trimming were determined from the DNA. The sample yields roughly 220,000 clones, roughly 80% seen once. Sequencing used peripheral blood. This clonotype was sampled from an older woman with acute or convalescent COVID-19.

CDR3 loop: CAWATGIGNTIYF. CDR3 DNA sequence: TGTGCCTGGGCGACAGGGATTGGAAACACCATATATTTT. This sequence joins TRBV30 and TRBJ1-3, with 7 positions matching TRBD1. J lost 3 bases, V lost 5 bases, and 4 bases had no gene match. Germline values: CDR1 GTSNPN, CDR2 SVGIG (reference sequence). The CDR3 has 13 residues. Based on the CDR3 plus reference TRBV30 and TRBJ1-3, the full variable domain is SQTIHQWPATLVQPVGSPLSLECTVEGTSNPNLYWYRQAAGRGLQLLFYSVGIGQISSEVPQNLSASRPQDRQFILSSKKLLLSDSGFYLCAWATGIGNTIYFGEGSWLTVV.